This T cell receptor beta chain emerged from a study of OX40 agonist ivuxolimab in advanced cancers. For the study at large: Patients with prior anti-PD-1, anti-PD-L1 or anti-CTLA-4 therapy were eligible; about 41% had some.

Study-wide results and caveats: The authors did not determine the antigen specificity of the expanded peripheral T cells. Certain nonresponders likewise exhibited a low normalized T-cell clonal expansion.

This clone was seen a handful of times. Its antigen is still unknown. In germline, CDR1 is ENHRY, CDR2 SYGVKD. Trimming at V came to 7 bases and at J to 5 bases, leaving 4 bases not matched to a gene. This CDR3 spans 12 amino acids. Clones were read by immunoSEQ multiplex PCR, and TCRdb kept only the in-frame ones, dropping some. The table records more than 50,000 clones, around 90% of them present only once. V is TRBV10-3 and J is TRBJ2-7, with 8 bases identical to TRBD2. The material sequenced was CD4+ or CD8+ T cells sorted from blood, taken in a trial of the OX40 agonist ivuxolimab. The clonotype originates from an adult with an advanced solid tumor such as melanoma, head and neck, liver or kidney cancer. The CDR3 DNA reads as TGTGCCATCACGGGAGGGGGGAACGAGCAGTACTTC. This codes for CAITGGGNEQYF.